This TCR beta chain was captured by sequencing in a study of early T cells in non-severe SARS-CoV-2 infection. Each CDR3 protein gets one entry after TCRdb re-called the 5' RACE reads with MiXCR. The sample carries some 35,000 distinct CDR3 sequences, approximately 5.3% recorded once. Germline V gene sequence: CDR1 MGHDK, CDR2 SYGVNS. CDR3 size: 12 residues. The V end lost 4 bases, the J end lost 5 bases, and 9 bases lay between the germline ends. The sequencing sample was made of whole blood. The chain joins TRBV25-1 to TRBJ2-7; D call uncertain. This sequence originates from an adult who was a healthcare worker with PCR-confirmed SARS-CoV-2 infection or an uninfected control (not recorded which). The CDR3 loop is CASSVSNNEQYF. The CDR3 nucleotides read TGTGCCAGCAGTGTATCTAATAACGAGCAGTACTTC.